These T cell receptor beta chains were read from a single sample in a study of blood T cells in healthy people across ages. TCRdb processed the 5' RACE reads anew with MiXCR; each CDR3 protein has one entry. The sample gives about 680,000 distinct CDR3 sequences, around half of which show up once; about 32% is in the top ten. Sequenced: blood. These receptors were taken from a woman aged 55-69 years in good health. Both conserved end residues are part of each CDR3. Fields, in order: clone size, D gene, V gene, J gene, CDR3 DNA, CDR3 protein. A D gene is named only where the DNA matches it firmly. A clone size is listed for some rows: how often the clone was seen (once, few, many), or a class if it is expanded.

clone_size: few
d_call: .
v_call: TRBV10-3
j_call: TRBJ1-2
cdr3_nt: TGTGCCATCAGTGAGTCGCTGGTTGGCTACACCTTC
cdr3_aa: CAISESLVGYTF

clone_size: .
d_call: .
v_call: TRBV2
j_call: TRBJ2-7
cdr3_nt: TGTGCCAGCACGGAGAACTACGAGCAGTACTTC
cdr3_aa: CASTENYEQYF

clone_size: .
d_call: .
v_call: TRBV18
j_call: TRBJ2-1
cdr3_nt: TGTGCCAGCTCACCGTTACAGGCCTACAATGAGCAGTTCTTC
cdr3_aa: CASSPLQAYNEQFF

clone_size: few
d_call: TRBD1
v_call: TRBV5-1
j_call: TRBJ2-2
cdr3_nt: TGCGCCAGCAGCTTTCCGGGACAGGGTGACACCGGGGAGCTGTTTTTT
cdr3_aa: CASSFPGQGDTGELFF

clone_size: .
d_call: .
v_call: TRBV7-9
j_call: TRBJ2-2
cdr3_nt: TGTGCCAGCAGCCCCGATGCGAACACCGGGGAGCTGTTTTTT
cdr3_aa: CASSPDANTGELFF

clone_size: few
d_call: .
v_call: TRBV10-3
j_call: TRBJ2-7
cdr3_nt: TGTGCCATCAGTCCGGGGACCAGCTCCTACGAGCAGTACTTC
cdr3_aa: CAISPGTSSYEQYF

clone_size: .
d_call: TRBD2
v_call: TRBV7-3
j_call: TRBJ2-1
cdr3_nt: TGTGCCAGCAGCGTCACTAGCGGCGACCGTGAGCAGTTCTTC
cdr3_aa: CASSVTSGDREQFF

clone_size: .
d_call: TRBD1
v_call: TRBV7-2
j_call: TRBJ1-2
cdr3_nt: TGTGCCAGCAGCACAGGACAGGGACTTATGTATGGCTACACCTTC
cdr3_aa: CASSTGQGLMYGYTF

clone_size: many
d_call: .
v_call: TRBV5-4
j_call: TRBJ2-4
cdr3_nt: TGTGCCAGCGGTGTTAGCGCCAAAAACATTCAGTACTTC
cdr3_aa: CASGVSAKNIQYF

clone_size: .
d_call: .
v_call: TRBV6-2/TRBV6-3
j_call: TRBJ2-1
cdr3_nt: TGTGCCAGCAGTTACCTCTTGGGTCTGGCAGGGCCCCTTGGCTACAATGAGCGGTTCTTC
cdr3_aa: CASSYLLGLAGPLGYNERFF

clone_size: .
d_call: .
v_call: TRBV4-3
j_call: TRBJ2-1
cdr3_nt: TGCGCCAGCAGCCAAGCCGGGACCCAGGGCCGGTCCCTCTACAATGAGCAGTTCTTC
cdr3_aa: CASSQAGTQGRSLYNEQFF

clone_size: many
d_call: .
v_call: TRBV27
j_call: TRBJ1-1
cdr3_nt: TGTGCCAGCAGTTTAGGATTGAACACTGAAGCTTTCTTT
cdr3_aa: CASSLGLNTEAFF

clone_size: few
d_call: .
v_call: TRBV6-6
j_call: TRBJ2-1
cdr3_nt: TGTGCCAGCACCCGGGACAGCGGGTACAATGAGCAGTTCTTC
cdr3_aa: CASTRDSGYNEQFF

clone_size: .
d_call: .
v_call: TRBV24-1
j_call: TRBJ1-1
cdr3_nt: TGTGCCACCAGTGACCCTAAGGGTGGGGACACTGAAGCTTTCTTT
cdr3_aa: CATSDPKGGDTEAFF

clone_size: .
d_call: .
v_call: TRBV11-3
j_call: TRBJ2-1
cdr3_nt: TGTGCCAGCAGCTTGGGCCTGACCTCCTACAATGAGCAGTTCTTC
cdr3_aa: CASSLGLTSYNEQFF

clone_size: few
d_call: TRBD1
v_call: TRBV20-1
j_call: TRBJ2-2
cdr3_nt: TGCAGTGCTAGAGGGGGGCAACAGGGGATCACCGGGGAGCTGTTTTTT
cdr3_aa: CSARGGQQGITGELFF